This T cell receptor beta chain was sequenced in a study of cytomegalovirus exposure and HLA in healthy donors. The study, taken as a whole, reports: The study found most TCR sequences rare, yet found some public TCRs in many donors.

It was with 60 Vbeta and 13 Jbeta primers that the PCR ran. Data came from immunoSEQ multiplex PCR; TCRdb stores just in-frame clones and leaves some out. Among tens of thousands of clones, over 60% were seen once, and the ten largest hold roughly 6%. Comments on this clone: The antigen is unknown.

Germline assignment: CDR1 GTSNPN and CDR2 SVGIG (reference sequence). Trimming at V came to 3 bases and at J to 10 bases, leaving 3 bases not matched to a gene. This CDR3 comprises 12 residues. Sequenced sample: PBMCs. This chain uses TRBV30 with TRBJ1-4, with 9 positions matching TRBD1. This sequence was found in a female donor in good health and CMV-seronegative. CDR3 residues: CAWRPTGGKLFF. As DNA, the CDR3 is TGTGCCTGGAGGCCGACAGGGGGAAAACTGTTTTTT.